Listed here are 14 T cell receptor beta chains from one sample, sequenced in a study of blood T cell repertoires in COVID-19. This table comes from immunoSEQ multiplex PCR, and its TCRdb copy is limited to in-frame clones, with some not included. The sample holds over 35,000 clones; roughly 84% are singletons and the top ten take 2% to 2.5%. The sequencing sample was made of peripheral blood. The source is a human donor in a cohort sampled during active COVID-19.

Remarks on this clone: Other DNA sequences within the sample encode an identical CDR3. The chain carries TRBV9 and TRBJ2-3; weak D call: TRBD2 (7 bases). CDR1 and CDR2 from the germline V gene are SGDLS and YYNGEE. The length of the CDR3 is 16 residues. Trimming pared 0 bases from V and 4 bases from J, leaving 15 bases between. CDR3 DNA sequence: TGTGCCAGCAGCGTAGGTGGGGGGGGCCGGGCAGATACGCAGTATTTT. Protein product: CASSVGGGGRADTQYF. The full variable domain, in which reference TRBV9 and TRBJ2-3 provide the parts outside the CDR3, is DSGVTQTPKHLITATGQRVTLRCSPRSGDLSVYWYQQSLDQGLQFLIQYYNGEERAKGNILERFSAQQFPDLHSELNLSSLELGDSALYFCASSVGGGGRADTQYFGPGTRLTVL.

A single count supports this clone. This chain joins TRBV9 and TRBJ2-7; D possibly corresponds to TRBD1 (6 bases). Germline V lookup: CDR1 SGDLS, CDR2 YYNGEE. V lost 5 bases to trimming and J lost 5 bases, with 17 bases between them. The CDR3 consists of 14 residues. The CDR3 is CASSLQGSLDEQYF. CDR3 DNA: TGTGCCAGCAGTTTACAGGGTTCTTTGGACGAGCAGTACTTC.

V and J are TRBV7-9 and TRBJ2-7; TRBD2 might be the D (6 bases). Per germline, CDR1 SEHNR and CDR2 FQNEAQ (reference sequence). This CDR3 contains 12 residues. Trimming stripped 5 bases from V and 6 bases from J, with 11 bases between. The CDR3, as DNA: TGTGCCAGCAGCCCCCTCGGGGGCGAGCAGTACTTC. This translates into CASSPLGGEQYF.

The chain links TRBV5-3 to TRBJ2-3, with 13 bases matching TRBD2. TRBV5-3 is annotated as an ORF whose role is uncertain. The CDR3 is 17 residues long. With 1 base clipped from V and 5 bases from J, the junction kept 7 bases outside the gene matches. CDR3 DNA: TGTGCCAGAAGCTTGAAAGGACTAGCGGGGGAAGAAGATACGCAGTATTTT. It codes for CARSLKGLAGEEDTQYF.

The chain has TRBV14 and TRBJ1-5, with TRBD1 as a possible D gene (6 bases). This CDR3 region has 18 residues. From germline, CDR1 is SGHDN and CDR2 FVKESK. V lost 1 base and J lost 4, with 20 bases in between. The CDR3 coding sequence is TGTGCCAGCAGCCAAGTTGGTTCAGGGGCTTTTATTAATCAGCCCCAGCATTTT. Encoded protein: CASSQVGSGAFINQPQHF.

This clone occurred once. The chain combines TRBV27 with TRBJ1-6; tentative D call: TRBD1 (5 bases). The V gene's germline CDR1 is MNHEY and CDR2 SMNVEV (reference sequence). CDR3 length: 19 amino acids. The V gene lost 5 bases and the J gene lost 0 bases, with 20 bases spanning the gap. The CDR3 loop is CASSRVQGRAHSYNSPLHF. The CDR3, as DNA: TGTGCCAGCAGTCGGGTCCAGGGAAGAGCCCACTCCTATAATTCACCCCTCCACTTT.

V gene TRBV27 combines with J gene TRBJ2-1, with 9 bases that match TRBD1. The germline V gene encodes CDR1 MNHEY and CDR2 SMNVEV (reference sequence). Unmatched junction bases numbered 5, after V lost 0 bases and J lost 14 bases. This CDR3 comprises 13 residues. The chain's CDR3 is CASSLSGQGGKFF. CDR3 coding DNA: TGTGCCAGCAGTTTATCGGGACAGGGTGGGAAGTTCTTC.

CDR3: CASSQGGAYTDTQYF. CDR3 nucleotides: TGTGCCAGCAGCCAAGGCGGGGCTTACACAGATACGCAGTATTTT. The chain couples TRBV3-1 (or the pseudogene TRBV3-2) to TRBJ2-3, with D tentatively TRBD2 (6 bases). The germline V and J ends were trimmed by 1 base and 2 bases, with 10 bases remaining between them. The CDR3 covers 15 residues. Germline V gene data show CDR1 as LGHDT and CDR2 as YNNKEL (reference sequence).

The rearrangement links TRBV18 to TRBJ2-1; TRBD2 matches at 8 bases. The CDR3 has 17 residues. Losses at the gene ends were 0 bases for V and 5 bases for J; bases not matched to a gene: 9. Looked up from germline, CDR1 is KGHSH and CDR2 is LQKENI. CDR3 residues: CASSPPGRGGRNNEQFF. In nucleotides, the CDR3 is TGTGCCAGCTCACCACCGGGCCGGGGGGGGCGTAACAATGAGCAGTTCTTC.

The rearrangement links TRBV27 to TRBJ2-1, with D tentatively TRBD1 (7 bases). The CDR3 contains 12 residues. Germline V gene lookup returns CDR1 MNHEY and CDR2 SMNVEV (reference sequence). The ends were cut back, 6 bases at V and 10 bases at J, with 13 bases in the middle. CDR3 nucleotide sequence: TGTGCCAGCAGCGGGGACAGCGGGGAGCAGTTCTTC. Protein sequence: CASSGDSGEQFF.

This clone is termed medium-sized (0.01 to 0.1%). V and J are TRBV5-4 and TRBJ2-5; 10 nucleotides match TRBD2. This CDR3 comprises 17 residues. Losses at the gene ends were 2 bases for V and 5 bases for J; bases not matched to a gene: 12. The germline CDR1 and CDR2 sequences are SGHNT and YYREEE (reference sequence). CDR3 amino acids: CASSFWTSGGARETQYF. CDR3 coding DNA: TGTGCCAGCAGCTTTTGGACCAGCGGGGGGGCTCGGGAGACCCAGTACTTC.

The chain is built from TRBV3-1 (or the pseudogene TRBV3-2) and TRBJ1-2, with TRBD1 matching 12 bases. Germline lookup yields CDR1 LGHDT and CDR2 YNNKEL (reference sequence). The CDR3 spans 16 residues. V was pared by 4 bases and J by 4 bases, with 7 bases of the junction left unmatched. The CDR3 coding sequence is TGTGCCAGCAGCCCCTATGGGACAGGGGGCATCTATGGCTACACCTTC. As protein: CASSPYGTGGIYGYTF.

The chain couples TRBV7-9 to TRBJ2-5; TRBD1 might be the D (6 bases). This CDR3 region has 14 residues. Per germline, CDR1 SEHNR and CDR2 FQNEAQ (reference sequence). Trimming left V 6 bases short and J 5 bases short, with 16 bases between. The CDR3 spells CASRETGQQETQYF. In DNA, the CDR3 is TGTGCCAGCAGGGAGACAGGACAGCAGGAGACCCAGTACTTC. Together with reference TRBV7-9 and TRBJ2-5, the CDR3 gives the full variable domain: DTGVSQNPRHKITKRGQNVTFRCDPISEHNRLYWYRQTLGQGPEFLTYFQNEAQLEKSRLLSDRFSAERPKGSFSTLEIQRTEQGDSAMYLCASRETGQQETQYFGPGTRLLVL.

This clone was counted only a few times. The J gene is TRBJ2-7, the V gene TRBV2, with D possibly matching TRBD1 (6 bases). Trimming took off 4 bases at V and 4 bases at J, with 11 bases between the two ends. Germline V CDR1 and CDR2: SNHLY, FYNNEI. This CDR3 spans 13 amino acids. CDR3 residues: CASSVGRGYEQYF. The CDR3 bases are TGTGCCAGCAGTGTCGGCAGGGGTTACGAGCAGTACTTC.